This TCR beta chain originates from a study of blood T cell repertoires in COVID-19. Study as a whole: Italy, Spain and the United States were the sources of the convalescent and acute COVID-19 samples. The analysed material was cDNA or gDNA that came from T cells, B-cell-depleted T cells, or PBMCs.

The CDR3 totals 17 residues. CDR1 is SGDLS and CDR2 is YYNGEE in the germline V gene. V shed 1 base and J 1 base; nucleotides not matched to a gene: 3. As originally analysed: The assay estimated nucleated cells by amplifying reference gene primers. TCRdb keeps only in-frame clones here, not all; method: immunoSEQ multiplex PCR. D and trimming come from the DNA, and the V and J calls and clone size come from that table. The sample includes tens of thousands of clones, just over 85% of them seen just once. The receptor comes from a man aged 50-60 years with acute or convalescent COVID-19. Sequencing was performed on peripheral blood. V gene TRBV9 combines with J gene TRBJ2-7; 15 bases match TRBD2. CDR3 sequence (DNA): TGTGCCAGCAGCGTATTGGGGACTAGCGGGAGGTCCTACGAGCAGTACTTC. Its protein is CASSVLGTSGRSYEQYF.